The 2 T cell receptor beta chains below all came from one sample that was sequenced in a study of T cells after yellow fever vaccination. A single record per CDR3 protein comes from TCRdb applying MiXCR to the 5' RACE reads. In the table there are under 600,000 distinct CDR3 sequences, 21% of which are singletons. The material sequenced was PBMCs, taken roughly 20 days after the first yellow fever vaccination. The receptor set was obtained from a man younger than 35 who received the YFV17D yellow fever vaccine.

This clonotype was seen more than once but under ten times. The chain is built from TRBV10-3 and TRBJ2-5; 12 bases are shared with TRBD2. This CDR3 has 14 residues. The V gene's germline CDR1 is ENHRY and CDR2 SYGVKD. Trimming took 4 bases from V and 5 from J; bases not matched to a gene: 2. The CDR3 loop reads CAISGTSGAETQYF. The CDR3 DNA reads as TGTGCCATCAGTGGGACTAGCGGGGCCGAGACCCAGTACTTC.

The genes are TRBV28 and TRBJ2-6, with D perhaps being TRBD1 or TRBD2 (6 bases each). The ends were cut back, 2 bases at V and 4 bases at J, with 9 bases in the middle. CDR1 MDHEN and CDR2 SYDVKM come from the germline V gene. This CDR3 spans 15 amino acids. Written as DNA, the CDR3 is TGTGCCAGCAGTTTAGGGGGGCAAGGGGCCAACGTCCTGACTTTC. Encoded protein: CASSLGGQGANVLTF.